One and the same sample provided the 29 T cell receptor beta chains below, sequenced in a study of blood T cell repertoires in COVID-19. Clones were sequenced by immunoSEQ multiplex PCR, and TCRdb holds only the in-frame ones, with some missing. The table has some 24,000 clones, roughly 89% seen once; the top ten hold approximately 19%. Specimen: peripheral blood. The source of these receptors is a human donor in a cohort sampled during active COVID-19.

The chain carries TRBV4-2 and TRBJ2-1, with 7 bases fitting TRBD2. V dropped 1 base and J dropped 5; count of bases not matched to a gene: 5. CDR1 is LGHNA and CDR2 is YNFKEQ in the germline V gene. The CDR3 is made up of 15 amino acids. CDR3 bases: TGTGCCAGCAGCCAAGGAGCGGGAAAGAACAATGAGCAGTTCTTC. Its protein is CASSQGAGKNNEQFF.

V usage is TRBV19 and J usage is TRBJ1-1; D remains ambiguous. Germline V CDR1 and CDR2: LNHDA, SQIVND (reference sequence). The CDR3 spans 14 residues. Trimming removed 4 bases at V and 8 bases at J, with 17 bases between. CDR3 sequence: CASSTYLGDKEAFF. The CDR3 coding sequence is TGTGCCAGTAGTACCTACCTGGGAGACAAGGAAGCTTTCTTT.

The V gene is TRBV19, the J gene TRBJ2-7; D is unclear. The CDR3 totals 13 residues. V gave up 1 base and J gave up 0 bases, with 4 bases separating them. Germline V lookup: CDR1 LNHDA, CDR2 SQIVND (reference sequence). CDR3 sequence: CASSIVGSYEQYF. In DNA, the CDR3 is TGTGCCAGTAGTATAGTCGGCTCCTACGAGCAGTACTTC.

The V gene is TRBV6-5, the J gene TRBJ2-5; D might be TRBD2 (7 bases). This CDR3 region has 12 residues. Germline CDR1 MNHEY, CDR2 SVGAGI. With 6 bases removed from V and 5 bases from J, the gap between germline ends came to 10 bases. Here the CDR3 reads CASRRGGETQYF. The CDR3 coding sequence is TGTGCCAGCAGGAGGGGGGGGGAGACCCAGTACTTC.

The gene calls are TRBV5-4 and TRBJ2-1, with TRBD2 identical over 12 bases. Germline CDR1 is SGHNT and CDR2 is YYREEE (reference sequence). The CDR3 is 19 residues long. Trimming took 1 base from V and 2 from J; bases not matched to a gene: 10. The CDR3 sequence is CASSLPRTSGIVPYNEQFF. In DNA, the CDR3 is TGTGCCAGCAGCTTGCCCCGGACTAGCGGGATCGTACCCTACAATGAGCAGTTCTTC.

V gene TRBV6-1 combines with J gene TRBJ2-1; 8 positions match TRBD2. The germline V gene encodes CDR1 MNHNS and CDR2 SASEGT. V was clipped by 1 base and J by 4 bases; unmatched bases: 12. The CDR3 sequence is 18 residues long. CDR3 protein: CASSEGGTSNALYNEQFF. The CDR3 DNA is TGTGCCAGCAGTGAAGGCGGGACTAGTAATGCTCTGTACAATGAGCAGTTCTTC.

The DNA for the CDR3 is TGCGCCAGCAGCTCCCGAAGTGGGGGCAACACTGAAGCTTTCTTT. Translating it yields CASSSRSGGNTEAFF. The V call is TRBV5-1, the J call TRBJ1-1; a possible D gene is TRBD1 (6 bases). The CDR3 contains 15 residues. In germline, CDR1 is SGHRS, CDR2 YFSETQ. Trimming left V 3 bases short and J 2 bases short, with 14 bases between.

The V gene is TRBV7-3, the J gene TRBJ2-3; TRBD1 matches at 9 bases. V was clipped by 3 bases and J by 3 bases; unmatched bases: 4. The CDR3 is 15 amino acids. Per the germline V gene, CDR1 is SGHTA and CDR2 is FQGTGA. In nucleotides, the CDR3 is TGTGCCAGCAGCTTCGGGACAGGGCGGACAGATACGCAGTATTTT. Translation: CASSFGTGRTDTQYF.

The count of this clone is one. V usage is TRBV28 and J usage is TRBJ1-2, with no clear D. The CDR3 contains 14 residues. Per germline, CDR1 MDHEN and CDR2 SYDVKM. Trimming left V 6 bases short and J 9 bases short, with 20 bases between. DNA of the CDR3: TGTGCCAGCAGCTCCCCGGTACTTCAAGTTCGCTACACCTTC. Its protein is CASSSPVLQVRYTF.

The V call is TRBV21-1, the J call TRBJ1-1; the D call in the table, TRBD1, was not verified against the DNA. TRBV21-1 is assigned pseudogene status. This CDR3 region has 19 residues. The CDR3 sequence: CASSKVSWAGSQSNTEAFF. For the CDR3, the DNA is TGTGCCAGCAGCAAAGTTAGTTGGGCTGGCAGCCAGTCGAACACTGAAGCTTTCTTT.

This chain connects TRBV27 to TRBJ1-4, with TRBD1 identical over 7 bases. The CDR3 sequence is 17 residues long. V gave up 5 bases and J gave up 6 bases; unmatched junction bases: 15. The germline V gene has CDR1 MNHEY and CDR2 SMNVEV (reference sequence). This CDR3 is CASSAQPKGGDDEKLFF. In DNA form, the CDR3 reads TGTGCCAGCAGTGCGCAGCCGAAAGGGGGCGATGATGAAAAACTGTTTTTT.

This clone came up a few times. This chain joins TRBV5-4 and TRBJ1-5, with D tentatively TRBD1 (5 bases). With 3 bases removed from V and 3 bases from J, the gap between germline ends came to 10 bases. Germline CDR1 reads SGHNT; CDR2 reads YYREEE (reference sequence). The CDR3 runs to 14 residues. The CDR3 protein is CASSSRGVNQPQHF. The CDR3 region has the DNA TGTGCCAGCAGCTCCCGGGGGGTCAATCAGCCCCAGCATTTT.

The chain employs TRBV2 and TRBJ2-5, with D possibly TRBD1 on 5 matching bases. Germline V CDR1 and CDR2: SNHLY, FYNNEI. The length of the CDR3 is 14 residues. V lost 3 bases to trimming and J lost 5 bases, with 13 bases between them. The DNA for the CDR3 is TGTGCCAGCAGTGAGGGGCAGGGTGTGGAGACCCAGTACTTC. Translated, it gives CASSEGQGVETQYF.

This clone appeared once. The rearrangement joins TRBV3-1 (or the pseudogene TRBV3-2) to TRBJ2-1, with TRBD1 as a possible D gene (5 bases). Germline loops: CDR1 LGHDT, CDR2 YNNKEL (reference sequence). This CDR3 has 14 amino acids. Trimming pared 6 bases from V and 10 bases from J, leaving 19 bases between. The CDR3 here is CASSSLGLVKEQFF. CDR3 coding DNA: TGTGCCAGCAGTTCCTTGGGGCTAGTCAAGGAGCAGTTCTTC.

The J gene is TRBJ2-1, the V gene TRBV4-1, with TRBD2 matching over 11 bases. V lost 3 bases to trimming and J lost 4 bases; unmatched junction nucleotides: 2. CDR1 MGHRA and CDR2 YSYEKL come from the germline V gene. The CDR3 contains 15 residues. CDR3 loop: CASSQTSGNYNEQFF. The CDR3 nucleotides are TGCGCCAGCAGCCAGACTAGCGGGAATTACAATGAGCAGTTCTTC.

CDR3 sequence (DNA): TGTGCCAGCAGCTTAGTGGCTAGCGGGGCGTACAATGAGCAGTTCTTC. Amino acid sequence: CASSLVASGAYNEQFF. This rearrangement joins TRBV7-6 to TRBJ2-1, with 9 bases matching TRBD2. The CDR3 has 16 residues. V lost 1 base and J lost 4; bases outside the gene matches: 5. The V gene's germline CDR1 is SGHVS and CDR2 FNYEAQ.

This clone was counted once. The V and J genes are TRBV7-9 and TRBJ2-7, with 7 bases that match TRBD2. Looked up from germline, CDR1 is SEHNR and CDR2 is FQNEAQ (reference sequence). The length of the CDR3 is 15 residues. V was pared by 6 bases and J by 4 bases, with 12 bases of the junction left unmatched. CDR3 in amino acids: CASSREGTTMYEQYF. The CDR3 nucleotides are TGTGCCAGCAGTCGTGAAGGGACTACCATGTACGAGCAGTACTTC.

The rearrangement uses TRBV24-1 and TRBJ1-2, with 9 positions matching TRBD1. The CDR3 contains 12 residues. V lost 7 bases to trimming and J lost 8 bases; unmatched junction nucleotides: 4. Germline-derived CDR1 and CDR2 are KGHDR and SFDVKD. CDR3 loop: CATRGTGSGYTF. The CDR3 DNA sequence: TGTGCCACCAGGGGGACAGGGAGCGGCTACACCTTC.

The V and J genes are TRBV9 and TRBJ1-2; D uncertain. Trimming stripped 0 bases from V and 2 bases from J, with 14 bases between. CDR3 length: 16 residues. From germline, CDR1 is SGDLS and CDR2 YYNGEE. The CDR3 nucleotides read TGTGCCAGCAGCGTAGCTCCTACGAGCATGAACTATGGCTACACCTTC. It specifies CASSVAPTSMNYGYTF.

This chain uses TRBV28 with TRBJ1-1, with D possibly being TRBD1 (6 bases). The V end lost 5 bases, the J end lost 5 bases, and 18 bases lay between the germline ends. Germline lookup yields CDR1 MDHEN and CDR2 SYDVKM. This CDR3 has 15 residues. CDR3 amino acids: CASSILTGRRTEAFF. CDR3 nucleotides: TGTGCCAGCAGTATTCTTACAGGGAGAAGGACTGAAGCTTTCTTT.

The chain has TRBV10-3 and TRBJ2-5; 12 bases are a match to TRBD2. Germline lookup yields CDR1 ENHRY and CDR2 SYGVKD. The V segment lost 0 bases and the J segment 5 bases; nucleotides outside the gene matches: 7. The CDR3 has 17 residues. This CDR3 is CAISESFPSGGEETQYF. The DNA for the CDR3 is TGTGCCATCAGTGAGTCGTTTCCTAGCGGGGGGGAGGAGACCCAGTACTTC.

This sequence joins TRBV5-4 and TRBJ2-1; tentatively, D is TRBD1 (5 bases). This CDR3 is 14 amino acids long. Germline CDR1 SGHNT, CDR2 YYREEE (reference sequence). The V end was cut by 0 bases, the J end by 5 bases, with 9 bases between. Here the CDR3 reads CASSLGGTNNEQFF. The CDR3 DNA is TGTGCCAGCAGCTTGGGGGGCACAAACAATGAGCAGTTCTTC.

The chain employs TRBV9 and TRBJ2-3; no reliable D call. V was cut by 3 bases and J by 4 bases, with 6 bases left in between. CDR1 and CDR2 from the germline V gene are SGDLS and YYNGEE. The CDR3 runs to 12 residues. The DNA of the CDR3 is TGTGCCAGCAGCGAGCTTTCAGATACGCAGTATTTT. Translation gives CASSELSDTQYF.

The chain employs TRBV28 and TRBJ1-6, with 10 bases that match TRBD1. Germline values: CDR1 MDHEN, CDR2 SYDVKM. CDR3 length: 17 residues. V gave up 6 bases and J gave up 9 bases; unmatched junction bases: 14. CDR3 sequence: CASSSNFGGTGVSPLHF. Here the CDR3 DNA reads TGTGCCAGCAGCTCGAATTTTGGAGGGACAGGGGTTTCACCCCTCCACTTT.

This chain connects TRBV30 to TRBJ1-1; D gene unclear. The germline V gene encodes CDR1 GTSNPN and CDR2 SVGIG (reference sequence). The CDR3 totals 12 residues. V gave up 2 bases and J gave up 0 bases, with 4 bases separating them. DNA for the CDR3: TGTGCCTGGAGTACATTGAACACTGAAGCTTTCTTT. This sequence encodes CAWSTLNTEAFF.

The rearrangement links TRBV19 to TRBJ1-3, with 8 positions matching TRBD1. Germline V gene data show CDR1 as LNHDA and CDR2 as SQIVND (reference sequence). V was clipped by 3 bases and J by 0 bases; unmatched bases: 4. The CDR3 runs to 16 residues. CDR3 nucleotide sequence: TGTGCCAGTAGTATGGGGGACAGGATCTCTGGAAACACCATATATTTT. Translation: CASSMGDRISGNTIYF.

This sequence joins TRBV7-8 and TRBJ2-1; D is unclear. The CDR3 spans 16 residues. The V end lost 1 base, the J end lost 7 bases, and 17 bases lay between the germline ends. Germline CDR1 is SGHVS and CDR2 is FQNEAQ. The CDR3 DNA sequence: TGTGCCAGCAGCTTAGATTTAATGGCGAACGGGAATGAGCAGTTCTTC. It translates to CASSLDLMANGNEQFF.

V and J are TRBV7-2 and TRBJ1-2, with TRBD1 as a possible D gene (6 bases). Germline-derived CDR1 and CDR2 are SGHTA and FQGNSA. The V and J ends lost 6 bases and 1 base respectively, with 12 bases between them. The CDR3 runs to 14 residues. The CDR3 sequence is CASRFLQGNYGYTF. The CDR3 DNA follows: TGTGCCAGCAGGTTCCTACAGGGTAACTATGGCTACACCTTC.

V is TRBV7-8 and J is TRBJ2-7; a weak D match, TRBD1 (5 bases). This CDR3 is 14 amino acids long. Trimming took 2 bases from V and 4 from J, leaving 12 bases between them. The germline V gene encodes CDR1 SGHVS and CDR2 FQNEAQ. The CDR3 spells CASSLKLDRYEQYF. CDR3 bases: TGTGCCAGCAGCTTAAAGCTCGACAGATACGAGCAGTACTTC.